This TCR beta chain was recorded in a study of regulatory T cells in long-lasting Graves disease. Building the TCR beta libraries relied on iRepertoire HTBI primers, and CDR3 regions underwent Arm-PCR. Via MiXCR, TCRdb re-called the multiplex PCR reads, giving one row per CDR3 protein. The sample records some 450,000 distinct CDR3 sequences, less than 25% being singletons. The time point was: persistent/refractory GD, antithyroid drugs over 5 years with positive TRAb. PBMC-extracted RNA yielded the TCR library. In this cohort, patients came from an endocrinology department located in Xi'an, China. Overall study findings and caveats: The work looked only at peripheral blood and did not look at thyroid tissue. Persistent Graves' cases showed lower TCR diversity than newly diagnosed cases.

This clonotype came up many times. Antigen: not known. Germline CDR1 MNHNS, CDR2 SASEGT. CDR3 length: 14 residues. The ends were cut back, 6 bases at V and 4 bases at J, with 13 bases in the middle. The chain links TRBV6-1 to TRBJ1-5; D unresolved. This specimen consisted of peripheral blood mononuclear cells (PBMCs), obtained when the disease was refractory, from a patient treated with antithyroid drugs. This TCR was sampled from a female donor with Graves disease. The CDR3 region has the DNA TGTGCCAGCAGGAATTACAGAGAAAATCAGCCCCAGCATTTT. This translates into CASRNYRENQPQHF.